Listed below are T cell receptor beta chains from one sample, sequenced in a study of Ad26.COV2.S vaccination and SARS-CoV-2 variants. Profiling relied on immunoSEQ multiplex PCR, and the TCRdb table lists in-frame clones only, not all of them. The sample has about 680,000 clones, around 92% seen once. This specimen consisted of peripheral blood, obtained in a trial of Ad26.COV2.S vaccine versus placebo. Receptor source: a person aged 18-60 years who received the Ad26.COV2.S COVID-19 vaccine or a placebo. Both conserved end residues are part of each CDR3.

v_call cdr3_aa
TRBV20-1 CSASTGETQYF
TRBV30 CAWSGRGGSDTEAFF
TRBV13 CASSLGSLAASNEQFF
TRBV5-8 CASSFSGLSTGELFF
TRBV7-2 CASSPGAGRAYEQYF
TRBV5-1 CASSLGQATTF
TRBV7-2 CASRLTGTTEAFF
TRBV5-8 CASSTPGTAGANVLTF
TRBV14 CASSTGGGARTGELFF
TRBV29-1 CSVARAGGGTGELFF
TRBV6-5 CASTPGQGRGYTF
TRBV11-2 CASSLDLQGFGSPLHF
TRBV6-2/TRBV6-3 CASSYPERGPTGELFF
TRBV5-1 CASSLVPEGRYEQYF
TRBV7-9 CASFTPGGIQYF
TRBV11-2 CASSLQGDGPASGANVLTF
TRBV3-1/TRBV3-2 CASSQTPTGKSKAFF
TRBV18 CASSPSQGLSGELFF
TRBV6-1 CASSEAPGEQYF
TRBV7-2 CASSSRRRSSGNTIYF
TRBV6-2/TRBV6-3 CASSYRGGAGHF
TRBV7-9 CASSLAGTEAFF
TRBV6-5 CASSYADRFSYNEQFF
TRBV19 CASSIGETEQFF
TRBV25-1 CASSEAAGNTIYF
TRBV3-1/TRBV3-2 CASSLKAGSFYEQYF
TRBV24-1 CATSPSGSRNTGELFF
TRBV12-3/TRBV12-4 CASSFRAPNEQFF
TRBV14 CASSLGGRSPEAFF
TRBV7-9 CASSRTDGEAFF
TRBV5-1 CASSLDGTEAFF
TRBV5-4 CASSFTGGGSYGYTF
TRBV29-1 CSGRENTGELFF
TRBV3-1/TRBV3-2 CASSQGQDRGSNTEAFF
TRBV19 CASSIEGMFTDTQYF
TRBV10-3 CAISVGGGSGNSPLHF
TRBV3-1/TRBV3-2 CASSRGEVAYNEQFF
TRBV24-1 CATRDGATDTQYF
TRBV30 CAWSVGQGASEQYF
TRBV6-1 CASSEPVEGNQPQHF
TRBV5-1 CASSLGDQEWSPIYGYTF
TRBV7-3 CASSLQGALEETQYF
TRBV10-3 CAISVTGSTNEKLFF
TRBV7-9 CASSLMRGTQYF
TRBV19 CASSIGSTNQPQHF
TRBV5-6 CASSLGQSNQPQHF
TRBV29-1 CSTVSGRDSSYNEQFF
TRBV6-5 CASSYTRDSTYEQYF
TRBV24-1 CATSDPAGAGDQPQHF
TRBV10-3 CAIRGYSNQPQHF
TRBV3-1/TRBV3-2 CASSQGINQPQHF
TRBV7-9 CASSRSGGLSDEQFF
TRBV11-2 CASSLGSGTGPDTQYF
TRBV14 CASSQDLGAYEQYF
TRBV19 CASSQGFGTEAFF
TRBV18 CASSPGQRYEQYF
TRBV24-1 CATQGGLNQPQHF
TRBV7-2 CASNLGTQNTGELFF